The clone carrying this T cell receptor beta chain was picked up one time. The sample belongs to a study of blood T cell repertoires in COVID-19. This CDR3 spans 14 amino acids. Per the germline V gene, CDR1 is SGHAT and CDR2 is FQNNGV. The V and J ends lost 5 bases and 2 bases, in that order; junction bases with no gene match: 6. Data came from immunoSEQ multiplex PCR; TCRdb stores just in-frame clones and leaves some out. The sample lists about 220,000 clones, 85% to 90% occurring once. This chain links TRBV11-2 with TRBJ2-7, with 7 bases identical to TRBD1. Sequencing was performed on PBMCs or T cells enriched from blood (not recorded which). The receptor's source is a woman in her 50s with acute COVID-19. The CDR3 DNA reads as TGTGCCAGCAGCGGACGACAGGGAGCCTACGAGCAGTACTTC. Translated: CASSGRQGAYEQYF.